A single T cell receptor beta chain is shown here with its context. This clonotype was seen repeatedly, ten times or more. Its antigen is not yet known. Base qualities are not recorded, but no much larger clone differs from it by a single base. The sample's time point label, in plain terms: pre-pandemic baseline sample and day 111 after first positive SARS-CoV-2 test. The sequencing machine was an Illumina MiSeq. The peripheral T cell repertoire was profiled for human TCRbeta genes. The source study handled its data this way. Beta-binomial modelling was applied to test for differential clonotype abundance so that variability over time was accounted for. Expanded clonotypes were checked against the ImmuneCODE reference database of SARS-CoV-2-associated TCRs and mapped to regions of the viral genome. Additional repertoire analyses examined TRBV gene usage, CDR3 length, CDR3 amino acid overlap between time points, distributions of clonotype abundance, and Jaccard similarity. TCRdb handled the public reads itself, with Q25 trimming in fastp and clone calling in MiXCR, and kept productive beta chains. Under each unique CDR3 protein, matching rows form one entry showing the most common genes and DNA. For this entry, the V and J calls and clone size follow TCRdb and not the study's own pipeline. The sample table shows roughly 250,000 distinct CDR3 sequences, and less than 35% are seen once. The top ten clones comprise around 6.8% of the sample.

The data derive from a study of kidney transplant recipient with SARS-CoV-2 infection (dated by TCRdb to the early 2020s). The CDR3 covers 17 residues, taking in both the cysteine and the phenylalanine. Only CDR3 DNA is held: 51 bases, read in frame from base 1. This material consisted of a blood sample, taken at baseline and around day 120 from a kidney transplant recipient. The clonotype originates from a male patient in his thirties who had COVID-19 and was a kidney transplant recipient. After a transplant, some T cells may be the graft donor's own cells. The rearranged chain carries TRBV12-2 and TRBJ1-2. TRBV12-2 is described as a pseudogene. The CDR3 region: CASRPWRTPRKTYGYTF. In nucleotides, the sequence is TGTGCAAGTCGCCCTTGGAGGACTCCACGAAAGACCTATGGCTACACCTTC.